The present entry profiles one T cell receptor (beta chain) with its context. What antigen it recognizes has not been identified. There are no base qualities to consult, and no much larger clone falls within one base. This specimen comes from a study of blood T cell repertoires in COVID-19 (dated by TCRdb to the early 2020s). Some background on the complete study: The collaborator samples originated in the United States, Italy and Spain and spanned the acute and convalescent phases of COVID-19. The prospective study material was composed of cDNA or gDNA derived from T cells, B-cell-depleted T cells, or PBMCs. Deeply sampled blood TCRbeta repertoires from subjects exposed to, actively infected with, or recovered from COVID-19 were included in the dataset. The repertoires were made available in a free public database intended to serve as a resource for research on the immune response to SARS-CoV-2. Samples came from the ongoing ImmuneRACE study (first 160 participants) plus 1,254 subjects from 6 global collaborators. Sample metadata almost always included a de-identified subject ID, COVID-19 status, age in years and sex. Where available, HLA class I and class II types were taken from metadata supplied by the sample provider and were not determined by assay-based typing. Findings and caveats that apply to the study as a whole: The amount of clinical and demographic metadata varied by source and participant and was provided uncurated.

CDR1 and CDR2, per the germline V gene, are SNHLY and FYNNEI. The CDR3 contains 18 residues, cysteine and phenylalanine counted. Only CDR3 DNA remains: 54 bases, in frame from the first base. Trimming takes 1 base off V and 0 bases off J; junction bases not matched to a gene: 7. The immunoSEQ Assay, a bias-controlled multiplex PCR, was used to amplify TCRbeta CDR3 regions from genomic DNA. The study's own analysis went as follows. Within the assay, amplification of reference gene primers was used to estimate how many nucleated cells each sample contained. To quantify the absolute abundance of each unique TCRbeta CDR3 rearrangement, sequence reads were collapsed and filtered. For each sample, productive Simpson clonality was calculated as the square root of Simpson's diversity index over productive rearrangements. The immuneACCESS repertoire file appears here via TCRdb, limited to in-frame rearrangements. These files lack a portion of the clones; in checked studies, under half of the deficit traces to unresolved V genes, and the cause of the others is not known. V, J and clone size were drawn from that table, and D and trimming were deduced from the DNA. This sample comprises about 240,000 clones, 70% to 90% of them detected only once. Roughly 3.1% of the sample rests with the top ten.

Participants in the prospective study were aged roughly 18 to 100 years, lived in 20 to 25 United States geographic areas, and enrolled through a virtual design. To assign participants to cohorts, the prospective study relied on clinical history that participants themselves reported in a screening survey and a study questionnaire. In the prospective study, whole blood, serum and a nasopharyngeal or oropharyngeal swab were collected from each participant by mobile phlebotomists. Prospective study participants could optionally give additional blood draws and questionnaires over a roughly 2-month period. Before DNA extraction, prospective study blood samples were shipped either frozen or at room temperature.

The chain links TRBV2 with TRBJ2-1; TRBD2 fits 9 bases in the junction. This sequence was found in a woman aged 35 to 49 with acute COVID-19. The sample consisted of PBMCs or T cells enriched from blood (not recorded which). The CDR3 protein: CASSEESGRTPSYNEQFF. The nucleotides are TGTGCCAGCAGTGAAGAAAGCGGGAGGACCCCCTCCTACAATGAGCAGTTCTTC. The entire variable domain, with the stretches around the CDR3 drawn from the reference TRBV2 and TRBJ2-1 proteins, is EPEVTQTPSHQVTQMGQEVILRCVPISNHLYFYWYRQILGQKVEFLVSFYNNEISEKSEIFDDQFSVERPDGSNFTLKIRSTKLEDSAMYFCASSEESGRTPSYNEQFFGPGTRLTVL.